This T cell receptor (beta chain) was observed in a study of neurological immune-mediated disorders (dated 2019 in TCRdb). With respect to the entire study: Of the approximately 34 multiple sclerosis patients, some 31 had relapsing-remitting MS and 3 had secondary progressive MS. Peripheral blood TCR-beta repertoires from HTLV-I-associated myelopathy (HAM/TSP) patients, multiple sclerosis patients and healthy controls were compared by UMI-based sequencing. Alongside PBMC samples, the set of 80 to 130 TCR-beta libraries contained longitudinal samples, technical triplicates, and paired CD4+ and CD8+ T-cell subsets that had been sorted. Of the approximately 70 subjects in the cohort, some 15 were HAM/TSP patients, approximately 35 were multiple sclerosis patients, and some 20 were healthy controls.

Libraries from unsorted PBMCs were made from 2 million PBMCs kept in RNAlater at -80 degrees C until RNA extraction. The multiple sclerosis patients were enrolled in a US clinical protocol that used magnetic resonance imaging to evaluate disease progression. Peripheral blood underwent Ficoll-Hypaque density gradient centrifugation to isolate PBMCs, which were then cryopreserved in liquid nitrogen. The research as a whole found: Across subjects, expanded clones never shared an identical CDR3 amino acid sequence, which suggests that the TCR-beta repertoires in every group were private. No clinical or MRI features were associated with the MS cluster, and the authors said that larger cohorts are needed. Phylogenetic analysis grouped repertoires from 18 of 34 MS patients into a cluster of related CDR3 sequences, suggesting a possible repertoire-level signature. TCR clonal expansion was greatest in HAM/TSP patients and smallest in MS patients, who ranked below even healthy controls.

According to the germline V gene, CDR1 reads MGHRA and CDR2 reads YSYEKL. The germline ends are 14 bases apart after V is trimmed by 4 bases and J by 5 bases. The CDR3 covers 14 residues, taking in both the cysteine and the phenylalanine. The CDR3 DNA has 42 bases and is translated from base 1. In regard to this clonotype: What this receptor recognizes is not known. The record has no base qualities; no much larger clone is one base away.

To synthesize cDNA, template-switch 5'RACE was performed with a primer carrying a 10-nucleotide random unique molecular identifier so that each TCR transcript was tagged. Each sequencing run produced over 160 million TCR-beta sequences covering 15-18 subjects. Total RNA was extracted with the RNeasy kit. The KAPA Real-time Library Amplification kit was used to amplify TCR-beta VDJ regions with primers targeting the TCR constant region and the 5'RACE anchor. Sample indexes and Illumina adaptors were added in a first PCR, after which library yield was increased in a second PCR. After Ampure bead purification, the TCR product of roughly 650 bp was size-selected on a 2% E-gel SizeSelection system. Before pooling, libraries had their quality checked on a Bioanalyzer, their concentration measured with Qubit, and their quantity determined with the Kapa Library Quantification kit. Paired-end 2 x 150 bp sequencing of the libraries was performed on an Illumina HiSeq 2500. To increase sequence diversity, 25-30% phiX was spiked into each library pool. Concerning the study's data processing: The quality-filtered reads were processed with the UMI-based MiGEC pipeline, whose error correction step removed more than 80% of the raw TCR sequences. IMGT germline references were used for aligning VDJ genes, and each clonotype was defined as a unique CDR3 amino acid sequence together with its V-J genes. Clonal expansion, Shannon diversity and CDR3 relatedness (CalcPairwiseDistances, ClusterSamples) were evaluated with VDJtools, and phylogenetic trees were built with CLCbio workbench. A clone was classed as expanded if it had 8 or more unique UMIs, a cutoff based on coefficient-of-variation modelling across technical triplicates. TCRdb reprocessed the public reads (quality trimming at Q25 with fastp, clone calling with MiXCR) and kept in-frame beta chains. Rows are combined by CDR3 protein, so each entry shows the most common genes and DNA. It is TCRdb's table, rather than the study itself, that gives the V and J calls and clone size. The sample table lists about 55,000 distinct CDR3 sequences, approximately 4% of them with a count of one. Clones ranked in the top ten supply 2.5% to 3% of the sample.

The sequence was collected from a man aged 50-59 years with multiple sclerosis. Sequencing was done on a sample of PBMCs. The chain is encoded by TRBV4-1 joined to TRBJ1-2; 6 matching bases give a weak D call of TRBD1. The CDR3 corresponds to CASSPTGKGYGYTF. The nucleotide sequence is TGCGCCAGCAGCCCAACAGGGAAAGGGTATGGCTACACCTTC.